This record covers a single T cell receptor (beta chain). This entry is derived from a study of blood T cell repertoires in COVID-19. V dropped 3 bases and J dropped 5 bases, with 13 bases sitting between them. The CDR3 spans 15 residues. CDR1 is KGHSH and CDR2 is LQKENI in the germline V gene. The data were produced by immunoSEQ multiplex PCR, yet TCRdb's version contains in-frame clones alone and is incomplete. The sample records about 54,000 clones, roughly 84% being singletons. The source is a man between 45 and 60 years old with acute or convalescent COVID-19. The chain is built from TRBV18 and TRBJ1-4; D ambiguous. The sequenced sample consisted of peripheral blood. CDR3: CASSPGNSPNEKLFF. DNA for the CDR3: TGTGCCAGCTCACCCGGGAACAGCCCCAATGAAAAACTGTTTTTT.